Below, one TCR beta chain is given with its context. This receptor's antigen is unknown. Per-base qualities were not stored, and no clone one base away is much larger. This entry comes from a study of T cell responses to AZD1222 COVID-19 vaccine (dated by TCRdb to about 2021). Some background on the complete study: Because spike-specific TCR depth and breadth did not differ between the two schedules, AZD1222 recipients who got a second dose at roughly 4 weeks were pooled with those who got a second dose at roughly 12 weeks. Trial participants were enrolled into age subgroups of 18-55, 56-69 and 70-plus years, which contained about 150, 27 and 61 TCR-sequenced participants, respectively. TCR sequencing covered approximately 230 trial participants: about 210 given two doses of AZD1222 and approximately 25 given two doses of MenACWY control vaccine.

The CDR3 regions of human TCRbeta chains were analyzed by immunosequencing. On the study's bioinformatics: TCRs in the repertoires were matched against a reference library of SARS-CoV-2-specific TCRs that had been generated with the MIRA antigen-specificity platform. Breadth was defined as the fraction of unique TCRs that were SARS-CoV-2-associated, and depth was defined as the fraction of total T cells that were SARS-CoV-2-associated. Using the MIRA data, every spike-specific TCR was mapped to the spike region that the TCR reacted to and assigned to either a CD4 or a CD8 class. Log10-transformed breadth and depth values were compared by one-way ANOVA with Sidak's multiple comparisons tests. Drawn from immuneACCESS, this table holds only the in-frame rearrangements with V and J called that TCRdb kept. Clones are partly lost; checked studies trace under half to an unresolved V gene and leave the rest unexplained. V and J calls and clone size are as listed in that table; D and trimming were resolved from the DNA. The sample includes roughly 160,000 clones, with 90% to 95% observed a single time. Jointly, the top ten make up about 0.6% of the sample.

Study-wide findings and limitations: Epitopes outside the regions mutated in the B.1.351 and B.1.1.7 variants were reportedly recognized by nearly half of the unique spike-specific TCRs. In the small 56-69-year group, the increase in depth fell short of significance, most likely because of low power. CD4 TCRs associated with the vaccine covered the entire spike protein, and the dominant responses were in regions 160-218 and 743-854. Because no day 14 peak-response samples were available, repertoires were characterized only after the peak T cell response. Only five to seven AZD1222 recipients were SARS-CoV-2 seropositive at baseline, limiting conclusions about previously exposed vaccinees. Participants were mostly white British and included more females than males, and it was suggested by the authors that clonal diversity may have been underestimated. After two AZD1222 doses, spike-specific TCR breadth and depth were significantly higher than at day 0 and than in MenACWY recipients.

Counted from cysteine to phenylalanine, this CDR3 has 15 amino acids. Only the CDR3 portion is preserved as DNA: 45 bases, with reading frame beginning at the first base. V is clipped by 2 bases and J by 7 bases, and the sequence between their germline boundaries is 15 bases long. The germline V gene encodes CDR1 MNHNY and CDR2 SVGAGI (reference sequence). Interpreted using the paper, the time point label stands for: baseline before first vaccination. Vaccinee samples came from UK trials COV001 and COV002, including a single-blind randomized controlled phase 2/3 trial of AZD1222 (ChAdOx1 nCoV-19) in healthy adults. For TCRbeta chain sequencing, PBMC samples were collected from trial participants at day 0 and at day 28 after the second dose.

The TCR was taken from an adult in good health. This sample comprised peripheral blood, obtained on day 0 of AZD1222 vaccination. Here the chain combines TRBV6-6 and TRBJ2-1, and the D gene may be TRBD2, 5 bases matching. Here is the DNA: TGTGCCAGCAGTTACGGAGGTTTAGGTCGGAATGAGCAGTTCTTC. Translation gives CASSYGGLGRNEQFF.